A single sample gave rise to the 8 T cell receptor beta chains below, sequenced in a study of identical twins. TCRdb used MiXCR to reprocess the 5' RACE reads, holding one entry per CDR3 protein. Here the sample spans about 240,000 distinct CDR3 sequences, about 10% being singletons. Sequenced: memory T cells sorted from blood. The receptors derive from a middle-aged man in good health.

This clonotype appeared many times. CDR3 sequence reads: CSVMGRWDTDTQYF. Here the CDR3 DNA reads TGCAGCGTGATGGGGCGTTGGGACACAGATACGCAGTATTTT. The chain employs TRBV29-1 and TRBJ2-3; weak D call: TRBD1 (5 bases). This CDR3 has 14 amino acids. Per the germline V gene, CDR1 is SQVTM and CDR2 is ANQGSEA. V lost 6 bases and J 2 bases, leaving 15 bases between the germline ends.

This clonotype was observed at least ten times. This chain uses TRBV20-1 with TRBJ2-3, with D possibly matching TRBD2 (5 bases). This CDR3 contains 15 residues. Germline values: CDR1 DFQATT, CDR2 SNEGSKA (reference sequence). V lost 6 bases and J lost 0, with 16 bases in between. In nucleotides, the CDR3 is TGCAGTGCCAACCCCAGCGGAACTAGCACAGATACGCAGTATTTT. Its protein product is CSANPSGTSTDTQYF.

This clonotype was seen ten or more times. Here the CDR3 DNA reads TGTGCCAGCAGCTTAGGGAATCGAGGGCCAGGATTCTTC. It is translated as CASSLGNRGPGFF. J is TRBJ2-1 and V is TRBV7-2, with D tentatively TRBD2 (5 bases). The CDR3 runs 13 residues. The V end lost 1 base, the J end lost 16 bases, and 17 bases lay between the germline ends. Germline V gene data show CDR1 as SGHTA and CDR2 as FQGNSA.

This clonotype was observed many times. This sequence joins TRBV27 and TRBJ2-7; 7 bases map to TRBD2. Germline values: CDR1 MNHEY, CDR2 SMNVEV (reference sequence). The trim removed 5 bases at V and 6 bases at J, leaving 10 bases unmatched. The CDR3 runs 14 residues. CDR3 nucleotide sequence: TGTGCCAGCAGTCCAACTTCGGGAGGAGCCGAGCAGTACTTC. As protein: CASSPTSGGAEQYF.

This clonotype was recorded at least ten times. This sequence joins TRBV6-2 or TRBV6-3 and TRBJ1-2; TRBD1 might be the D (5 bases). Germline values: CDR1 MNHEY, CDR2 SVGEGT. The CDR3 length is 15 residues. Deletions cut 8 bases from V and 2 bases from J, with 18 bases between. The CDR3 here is CASGGRRHGNYGYTF. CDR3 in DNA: TGTGCCAGCGGGGGACGACGGCATGGAAACTATGGCTACACCTTC.

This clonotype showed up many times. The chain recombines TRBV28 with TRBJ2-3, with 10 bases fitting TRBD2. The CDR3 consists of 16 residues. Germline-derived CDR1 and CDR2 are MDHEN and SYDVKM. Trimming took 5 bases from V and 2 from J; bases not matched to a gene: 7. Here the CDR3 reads CASSNQGLANTDTQYF. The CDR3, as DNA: TGTGCCAGCAGTAACCAGGGACTAGCGAACACAGATACGCAGTATTTT.

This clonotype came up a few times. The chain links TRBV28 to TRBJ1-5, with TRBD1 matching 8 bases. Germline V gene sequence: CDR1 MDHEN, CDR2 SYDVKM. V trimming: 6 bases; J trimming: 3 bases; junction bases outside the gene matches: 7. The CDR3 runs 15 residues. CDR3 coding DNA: TGTGCCAGCAGCTTCGACAGGGGACCCAATCAGCCCCAGCATTTT. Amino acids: CASSFDRGPNQPQHF.

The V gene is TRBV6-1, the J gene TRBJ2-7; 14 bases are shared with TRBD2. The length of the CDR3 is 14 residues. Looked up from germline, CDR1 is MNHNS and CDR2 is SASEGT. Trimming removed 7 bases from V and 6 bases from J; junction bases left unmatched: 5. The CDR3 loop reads CASIGTSGSGEQYF. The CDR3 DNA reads TGTGCCAGCATAGGGACTAGCGGGAGTGGCGAGCAGTACTTC.